A few counts support the clone carrying this T cell receptor beta chain. The antigen is not known. This entry belongs to a study of CD8+ T cells in alopecia areata. The sequencing template was cDNA reverse transcribed from extracted RNA. Measured with immunoSEQ multiplex PCR; TCRdb has only the in-frame clones, and not every one. The sample has fewer than 90,000 clones; around 54% are singletons. Lesional scalp punch biopsies and peripheral blood came from alopecia areata patients. The researchers isolated CD4+ and CD8+ T cells from PBMCs by sorting. Trimming removed 5 bases at V and 7 bases at J, with 14 bases between. The CDR3 loop spans 13 amino acids. The germline V gene encodes CDR1 MNHEY and CDR2 SMNVEV (reference sequence). The study's findings and limits: Greater clonality was observed in lesional scalp samples, especially alopecia totalis/universalis, versus normal scalp. Sequencing of scalp tissue also captures the resident alphabeta T cells of normal skin.

The sequenced sample consisted of NKG2D-high CD8+ T cells sorted from blood. The rearrangement joins TRBV27 to TRBJ1-2; D might be TRBD1 (5 bases). This receptor was obtained from a human donor with alopecia areata. As DNA, the CDR3 is TGTGCCAGCAGTCTAGGTAGCACAGGTGGCTACACCTTC. Its protein product is CASSLGSTGGYTF.